Below are 22 T cell receptor beta chains sequenced from a single sample in a study of T cell responses to AZD1222 COVID-19 vaccine. Method: immunoSEQ multiplex PCR; TCRdb's copy keeps in-frame clones and lacks some. The sample lists more than 95,000 clones, 88% occurring once. Here the sequenced sample was peripheral blood, taken on day 0 of AZD1222 vaccination. The receptor set was obtained from an adult in good health.

This rearrangement joins TRBV11-2 to TRBJ2-5, with D hard to call. Trimming stripped 5 bases from V and 4 bases from J, with 5 bases between. This CDR3 is built from 11 residues. Germline CDR1 and CDR2: SGHAT and FQNNGV. Written as DNA, the CDR3 is TGTGCCAGCAGCACAAGAGAGACCCAGTACTTC. It is translated as CASSTRETQYF.

The gene calls are TRBV5-1 and TRBJ2-2; tentatively, D is TRBD1 or TRBD2 (5 bases each). Germline V gene data show CDR1 as SGHRS and CDR2 as YFSETQ. V dropped 3 bases and J dropped 0 bases, with 12 bases sitting between them. The CDR3 consists of 16 residues. The CDR3 is CASSSGQGANTGELFF. In DNA form, the CDR3 reads TGCGCCAGCAGCTCGGGGCAGGGCGCGAACACCGGGGAGCTGTTTTTT. The full variable domain, rest sourced from reference TRBV5-1 and TRBJ2-2, is KAGVTQTPRYLIKTRGQQVTLSCSPISGHRSVSWYQQTPGQGLQFLFEYFSETQRNKGNFPGRFSGRQFSNSRSEMNVSTLELGDSALYLCASSSGQGANTGELFFGEGSRLTVL.

This rearrangement joins TRBV4-3 to TRBJ2-1; D is possibly TRBD1 or TRBD2 (5 bases each). Germline lookup yields CDR1 LGHNA and CDR2 YSLEER. This CDR3 comprises 15 residues. V shed 0 bases and J shed 10 bases, with 16 bases lying between them. In nucleotides, the CDR3 is TGCGCCAGCAGCCAAGAACCGGGACCGCAATACGAGCAGTTCTTC. Amino acids: CASSQEPGPQYEQFF.

The genes are TRBV7-2 and TRBJ2-3; TRBD1 aligns across 11 bases. The V and J ends lost 5 bases and 2 bases, in that order; junction bases with no gene match: 6. The CDR3 totals 16 residues. Germline CDR1 reads SGHTA; CDR2 reads FQGNSA. The CDR3 bases are TGTGCCAGCAGCGCCGGACAGGGGGCACCCACAGATACGCAGTATTTT. It is translated as CASSAGQGAPTDTQYF.

This chain links TRBV19 with TRBJ2-6; the D gene is possibly TRBD1 (6 bases). With 6 bases removed from V and 0 bases from J, the gap between germline ends came to 12 bases. The CDR3 consists of 16 residues. Germline lookup yields CDR1 LNHDA and CDR2 SQIVND (reference sequence). CDR3: CASSRLQGSGANVLTF. CDR3 nucleotide sequence: TGTGCCAGTAGCAGACTACAGGGCTCTGGGGCCAACGTCCTGACTTTC.

This chain links TRBV24-1 with TRBJ2-1; weak D call: TRBD2 (6 bases). CDR3 size: 14 residues. V lost 5 bases and J lost 8, with 15 bases in between. Germline CDR1 and CDR2: KGHDR and SFDVKD. The CDR3 here is CATSVRRGVDEQFF. CDR3 bases: TGTGCCACCAGTGTGCGGAGGGGAGTTGATGAGCAGTTCTTC.

The V and J genes are TRBV7-9 and TRBJ1-5; 9 bases are a match to TRBD1. Trimming cost V 6 bases and J 10 bases; bases outside gene matches: 10. This CDR3 spans 14 amino acids. Germline values: CDR1 SEHNR, CDR2 FQNEAQ (reference sequence). The CDR3 sequence is CASRGKGQGDPQHF. The CDR3 DNA is TGTGCCAGCAGGGGGAAGGGACAGGGCGACCCCCAGCATTTT. The entire variable domain, with the rest obtained from reference TRBV7-9 and TRBJ1-5, is as follows: DTGVSQNPRHKITKRGQNVTFRCDPISEHNRLYWYRQTLGQGPEFLTYFQNEAQLEKSRLLSDRFSAERPKGSFSTLEIQRTEQGDSAMYLCASRGKGQGDPQHFGDGTRLSIL.

The CDR3 DNA follows: TGCGCCAGCAGCTTAGGCAGGGGAGGCACAGATACGCAGTATTTT. Translated: CASSLGRGGTDTQYF. The chain joins TRBV5-1 to TRBJ2-3; possible D gene TRBD1, 6 bases. V lost 2 bases and J 1 base, leaving 11 bases between the germline ends. The CDR3 consists of 15 residues. Germline values: CDR1 SGHRS, CDR2 YFSETQ. The complete variable domain, with remaining parts taken from reference TRBV5-1 and TRBJ2-3, reads KAGVTQTPRYLIKTRGQQVTLSCSPISGHRSVSWYQQTPGQGLQFLFEYFSETQRNKGNFPGRFSGRQFSNSRSEMNVSTLELGDSALYLCASSLGRGGTDTQYFGPGTRLTVL.

The chain recombines TRBV7-9 with TRBJ2-1; D possibly corresponds to TRBD2 (5 bases). The ends were cut back, 5 bases at V and 5 bases at J, with 10 bases in the middle. The CDR3 has 13 residues. The germline V gene encodes CDR1 SEHNR and CDR2 FQNEAQ (reference sequence). In nucleotides, the CDR3 is TGTGCCAGCAGCCTCGGGATCCACAATGAGCAGTTCTTC. Translated: CASSLGIHNEQFF.

V usage is TRBV4-3 and J usage is TRBJ2-1; no definite D call. CDR1 and CDR2 (germline): LGHNA, YSLEER. The V gene lost 0 bases and the J gene lost 3 bases, with 9 bases spanning the gap. This CDR3 has 15 amino acids. The DNA for the CDR3 is TGCGCCAGCAGCCAAGATAGAGGCAGCTACAATGAGCAGTTCTTC. It codes for CASSQDRGSYNEQFF.

The chain recombines TRBV2 with TRBJ1-3, with 11 nucleotides matching TRBD1. The CDR3 is made up of 17 amino acids. Germline trimming cut 3 bases from V and 2 bases from J; bases unmatched to any gene: 6. Germline CDR1 and CDR2: SNHLY and FYNNEI. This CDR3 is CASSEISDRGPGNTIYF. CDR3 nucleotide sequence: TGTGCCAGCAGTGAGATCTCGGACAGGGGGCCTGGAAACACCATATATTTT.

This clone was observed a few times. The gene calls are TRBV4-3 and TRBJ1-4, with a weak D call TRBD1 (5 bases). Germline lookup yields CDR1 LGHNA and CDR2 YSLEER. With 4 bases removed from V and 5 bases from J, the gap between germline ends came to 14 bases. CDR3 size: 15 residues. CDR3 sequence (DNA): TGCGCCAGCAGCCGTCGGGGGGAGAGGAATGAAAAACTGTTTTTT. Amino acid sequence: CASSRRGERNEKLFF.

CDR3 DNA: TGTGCCAGCAGCCCCTTGGGCTCCGGGACAGGTCCAGATACGCAGTATTTT. Amino acids: CASSPLGSGTGPDTQYF. The chain links TRBV3-1 (or the pseudogene TRBV3-2) to TRBJ2-3, with 8 bases fitting TRBD1. Germline loops: CDR1 LGHDT, CDR2 YNNKEL (reference sequence). Trimming took 4 bases from V and 4 from J; bases not matched to a gene: 13. The CDR3 is 17 amino acids.

This clone has only a few counts. The chain recombines TRBV21-1 with TRBJ1-6; TRBD1 reflects the table's D call only, with no check against the DNA. TRBV21-1 counts as a pseudogene. This CDR3 is 14 amino acids long. The CDR3 loop is CASIGVFVNSPLHF. The CDR3 DNA reads as TGTGCCAGCATAGGGGTCTTTGTCAATTCACCCCTCCACTTT.

Only one count was recorded for this clone. The chain links TRBV7-9 to TRBJ2-7; D is unresolved. Trimming took off 4 bases at V and 6 bases at J, with 13 bases between the two ends. Germline values: CDR1 SEHNR, CDR2 FQNEAQ (reference sequence). This CDR3 has 13 residues. This CDR3 is CASSSPSSAEQYF. The CDR3 DNA reads TGTGCCAGCAGCTCCCCTTCATCTGCCGAGCAGTACTTC.

This rearrangement joins TRBV18 to TRBJ2-4; D could derive from TRBD1 or TRBD2 (6 bases each). CDR1 and CDR2 from the germline V gene are KGHSH and LQKENI. The CDR3 totals 13 residues. V dropped 6 bases and J dropped 8 bases, with 14 bases sitting between them. CDR3 coding DNA: TGTGCCAGCTCGCTGGGGGGCGGTGACATTCAGTACTTC. Amino acids: CASSLGGGDIQYF.

The chain combines TRBV15 with TRBJ2-7, with 11 bases matching TRBD1. The CDR3 totals 18 residues. Trimming at V came to 1 base and at J to 5 bases, leaving 13 bases not matched to a gene. Germline loops: CDR1 LNHNV, CDR2 YYDKDF (reference sequence). This CDR3 is CATSRGMDRGRRENEQYF. The CDR3 DNA reads as TGTGCCACCAGCAGAGGTATGGACAGGGGGCGAAGGGAGAACGAGCAGTACTTC.

The rearrangement joins TRBV6-4 to TRBJ2-7; tentatively, D is TRBD2 (6 bases). With 4 bases removed from V and 6 bases from J, the gap between germline ends came to 16 bases. Germline lookup yields CDR1 MRHNA and CDR2 SNTAGT. The CDR3 has 14 amino acids. CDR3 sequence reads: CASSARLESAEQYF. For the CDR3, the DNA is TGTGCCAGCAGTGCCCGACTAGAATCCGCCGAGCAGTACTTC.

The chain joins TRBV6-2 or TRBV6-3 to TRBJ2-3; 9 bases are a match to TRBD1. Germline CDR1 reads MNHEY; CDR2 reads SVGEGT. The trim removed 2 bases at V and 0 bases at J, leaving 9 bases unmatched. The length of the CDR3 is 18 residues. CDR3 DNA sequence: TGTGCCAGCAGTTACGGTCCCCTCGGGACAGGGAGCACAGATACGCAGTATTTT. The encoded protein is CASSYGPLGTGSTDTQYF.

Here the CDR3 reads CASSPGTGNNEQYF. Written as DNA, the CDR3 is TGTGCCAGCTCACCCGGGACAGGGAACAACGAGCAGTACTTC. The V gene is TRBV18, the J gene TRBJ2-7, with TRBD1 matching 9 bases. The ends lost 3 bases at V and 5 bases at J; junction bases unmatched: 5. CDR1 is KGHSH, CDR2 LQKENI, per germline. The length of the CDR3 is 14 residues.

The V and J genes are TRBV5-4 and TRBJ2-3; D is perhaps TRBD2 (6 bases). The CDR3 is made up of 16 amino acids. The V end lost 0 bases, the J end lost 5 bases, and 16 bases lay between the germline ends. Germline V lookup: CDR1 SGHNT, CDR2 YYREEE (reference sequence). This chain's CDR3 is CASSLGVRDGVDTQYF. CDR3 bases: TGTGCCAGCAGCTTGGGGGTGCGGGACGGTGTAGATACGCAGTATTTT.

V is TRBV6-5 and J is TRBJ1-1; 8 bases are a match to TRBD1. Per the germline V gene, CDR1 is MNHEY and CDR2 is SVGAGI. The CDR3 totals 15 residues. With V trimmed by 6 bases and J by 4 bases, 10 bases remained unmatched. The CDR3 DNA follows: TGTGCCAGCAGAAAACCCACAGGGGGTATCACTGAAGCTTTCTTT. Protein product: CASRKPTGGITEAFF.